A selection of T cell receptor beta chains follows, all from one sample in a study of shared clonotypes between healthy human individuals. Sequencing used immunoSEQ multiplex PCR; TCRdb keeps in-frame clones, though not all of them. The table includes about 2.4 million clones, roughly nine tenths detected once. The sequenced material came from naive CD4+ T cells sorted from blood. The receptor source for this set is a man aged 18 to 29 in good health. Each CDR3 is given with its conserved first and last residue. D genes are given only for firm matches.

v_gene	j_gene	d_gene	CDR3aa
TRBV5-6	TRBJ2-5	-	CASSLASAPETQYF
TRBV10-3	TRBJ1-5	-	CATNREGFGQPQHF
TRBV7-2	TRBJ2-2	-	CASSLIRWGAKNTGELFF
TRBV2	TRBJ2-1	TRBD1	CASCYGQGPYNEQFF
TRBV5-4	TRBJ2-1	-	CASSLRGPYNEQFF
TRBV2	TRBJ1-2	-	CASSEVRKSNYGYTF
TRBV29-1	TRBJ1-1	-	CSVEGRLNTEAFF
TRBV7-2	TRBJ2-1	-	CASSWRASYNEQFF
TRBV5-1	TRBJ2-7	-	CASSSTGGGAGGYEQYF
TRBV6-1	TRBJ1-6	-	CASSEDLINSPLHF
TRBV5-1	TRBJ2-5	-	CASSFVMGETQYF
TRBV19	TRBJ2-1	-	CASSVNGGNEQFF
TRBV5-4	TRBJ2-5	-	CASSLRGGMAETQYF
TRBV6-5	TRBJ2-3	TRBD1	CASRPGQGGTDTQYF
TRBV14	TRBJ2-5	-	CASSRYRVQETQYF
TRBV7-3	TRBJ2-3	-	CASSLILYTQYF
TRBV7-9	TRBJ2-1	TRBD2	CASSPLAGPHNEQFF
TRBV15	TRBJ1-2	-	CATSRAVGEYGYTF
TRBV30	TRBJ1-6	-	CAWSVVGARNSPLHF
TRBV20-1	TRBJ1-1	-	CSASNSEAFF
TRBV19	TRBJ1-3	-	CASRQTDLSGNTIYF
TRBV28	TRBJ1-5	-	CASTPRKAYYSNQPQHF
TRBV19	TRBJ1-4	TRBD1	CASVRDRVIEKLFF
TRBV7-8	TRBJ2-5	-	CASSFGPTETQYF
TRBV7-2	TRBJ1-5	-	CASSPEGGIQPQHF
TRBV9	TRBJ2-3	TRBD2	CASSGLAGLSTDTQYF
TRBV19	TRBJ1-2	-	CASFSRRGYNYGYTF
TRBV6-5	TRBJ2-3	-	CASSPWTSTDTQYF
TRBV4-3	TRBJ2-7	-	CASSPQALLSYEQYF
TRBV30	TRBJ1-3	-	CAWSPVGNTIYF
TRBV27	TRBJ2-7	-	CASSLTVMGTYEQYF
TRBV5-4	TRBJ2-7	TRBD2	CASSLAGTRGYEQYF
TRBV6-5	TRBJ1-3	-	CASSFGSSGNTIYF
TRBV28	TRBJ1-1	TRBD1	CASRRTGARTEAFF
TRBV18	TRBJ2-7	-	CASSPTTTVGYEQYF
TRBV11-2	TRBJ1-5	TRBD1	CASSSGTGVSQPQHF
TRBV5-1	TRBJ1-3	-	CASSSGLAGNTIYF